The 23 T cell receptor beta chains in this list originate from one sample, sequenced in a study of CD8+ T cells in alopecia areata. TCR sequencing used cDNA made by reverse transcription of extracted RNA. Here immunoSEQ multiplex PCR was the method, and the copy in TCRdb shows in-frame clones only, minus some. The sample lists about 120,000 clones, around two fifths occurring once. The source material was CD4+ T cells sorted from blood. Every receptor here comes from a human donor with alopecia areata.

The chain carries TRBV2 and TRBJ2-1, with 7 bases lining up with TRBD2. This CDR3 spans 15 amino acids. Germline V gives CDR1 SNHLY, CDR2 FYNNEI. Losses at the gene ends were 5 bases for V and 0 bases for J; bases not matched to a gene: 4. CDR3 in DNA: TGTGCCAGCAGTCCGCGGGGGAACTCCTACAATGAGCAGTTCTTC. As protein: CASSPRGNSYNEQFF.

This clone was seen only a few times. This chain connects TRBV6-5 to TRBJ2-7; D possibly corresponds to TRBD1 (5 bases). This CDR3 contains 16 residues. Germline-derived CDR1 and CDR2 are MNHEY and SVGAGI. Between the trimmed V and J ends, which lost 2 bases and 2 bases, there was a span of 16 bases. The CDR3 loop is CASSYGWQGLTYEQYF. The CDR3 coding sequence is TGTGCCAGCAGTTACGGTTGGCAGGGCTTAACCTACGAGCAGTACTTC.

J is TRBJ2-3 and V is TRBV29-1, with 9 bases fitting TRBD1. The germline CDR1 and CDR2 sequences are SQVTM and ANQGSEA. The CDR3 extends over 14 amino acids. The trim removed 4 bases at V and 2 bases at J, leaving 4 bases unmatched. The CDR3 sequence: CSVAGDRATDTQYF. Here the CDR3 DNA reads TGCAGCGTTGCCGGGGACAGGGCCACAGATACGCAGTATTTT.

The rearrangement joins TRBV5-1 to TRBJ1-6; weak D call: TRBD1 (5 bases). This CDR3 comprises 15 residues. V lost 1 base, J lost 8 bases, and 13 bases lay in between. Germline V gives CDR1 SGHRS, CDR2 YFSETQ. CDR3 in DNA: TGCGCCAGCAGCTTGAGTCAGCCGGGGGATTCACCCCTCCACTTT. Translation: CASSLSQPGDSPLHF.

This clone was counted a few times. This sample includes further DNA sequences coding for the same CDR3. This rearrangement joins TRBV7-9 to TRBJ2-3; D gene ambiguous. Per germline, CDR1 SEHNR and CDR2 FQNEAQ (reference sequence). The CDR3 is made up of 11 amino acids. Between the trimmed V and J ends, which lost 4 bases and 6 bases, there was a span of 5 bases. As DNA, the CDR3 is TGTGCCAGCAGCTCCCTGGATACGCAGTATTTT. This gives the protein CASSSLDTQYF.

The V call is TRBV30, the J call TRBJ2-1, with 7 bases matching TRBD2. This CDR3 region has 15 residues. Germline CDR1 GTSNPN, CDR2 SVGIG (reference sequence). V gave up 0 bases and J gave up 8 bases; unmatched junction bases: 10. As DNA, the CDR3 is TGTGCCTGGAGTGTACTTGGCGGGAGTGGCGATGAGCAGTTCTTC. This gives the protein CAWSVLGGSGDEQFF.

V and J are TRBV6-5 and TRBJ2-5; 9 nucleotides line up with TRBD1. Trimming at V came to 8 bases and at J to 4 bases, leaving 8 bases not matched to a gene. The CDR3 length is 14 residues. The germline V gene has CDR1 MNHEY and CDR2 SVGAGI. The CDR3 here is CASSGTGYPETQYF. The CDR3 DNA reads as TGTGCCAGCTCTGGGACAGGGTACCCAGAGACCCAGTACTTC.

The chain employs TRBV11-2 and TRBJ1-2; perhaps TRBD1 as D (6 bases). CDR3 length: 17 amino acids. The germline V gene has CDR1 SGHAT and CDR2 FQNNGV. Deletions cut 4 bases from V and 3 bases from J, with 21 bases between. CDR3 loop: CASSSYYKGHSDYGYTF. The CDR3 DNA reads TGTGCCAGCAGCTCCTACTATAAGGGACACTCCGACTATGGCTACACCTTC.

The chain joins TRBV7-2 to TRBJ2-2; 9 bases map to TRBD2. The length of the CDR3 is 16 residues. The germline gives CDR1 SGHTA, CDR2 FQGNSA. V shed 5 bases, J shed 4 bases, and the junction held 8 bases outside the gene matches. CDR3 coding DNA: TGTGCCAGCAGCCGCCGGCGGGGGGGCGGCACCGGGGAGCTGTTTTTT. Translating it yields CASSRRRGGGTGELFF.

The rearrangement joins TRBV10-3 to TRBJ1-6; a possible D gene is TRBD1 (5 bases). CDR3 size: 13 residues. Per the germline V gene, CDR1 is ENHRY and CDR2 is SYGVKD. V was shortened by 3 bases and J by 7 bases, with 7 bases between the two germline ends. In DNA form, the CDR3 reads TGTGCCATCAGTGATAAGGGGAATTCACCCCTCCACTTT. It yields the protein CAISDKGNSPLHF.

The V and J genes are TRBV4-2 and TRBJ2-7; D not resolved. The V gene lost 0 bases and the J gene lost 7 bases, with 13 bases spanning the gap. The CDR3 is 14 residues long. CDR1 and CDR2 (germline): LGHNA, YNFKEQ. CDR3 sequence (DNA): TGTGCCAGCAGCCAAGAAGGTTACGTGGGAGAGCAGTACTTC. This sequence encodes CASSQEGYVGEQYF.

The chain carries TRBV7-9 and TRBJ1-1; D is uncertain. This CDR3 comprises 13 residues. With 0 bases removed from V and 8 bases from J, the gap between germline ends came to 10 bases. Germline CDR1 and CDR2: SEHNR and FQNEAQ (reference sequence). The CDR3 DNA reads TGTGCCAGCAGCTTAGCGCGGGAGTCGGAAGCTTTCTTT. This translates into CASSLARESEAFF.

This clone was seen a handful of times. The rearrangement joins TRBV28 to TRBJ2-3; no firm D call. Germline CDR1 is MDHEN and CDR2 is SYDVKM. V lost 6 bases, J lost 0 bases, and 1 base lay in between. CDR3 length: 11 amino acids. CDR3 residues: CASRSTDTQYF. CDR3 bases: TGTGCCAGCAGAAGCACAGATACGCAGTATTTT.

In this sample, this clone turned up a few times. Other DNA variants within this sample encode the same CDR3. The rearrangement uses TRBV29-1 and TRBJ2-7; TRBD1 aligns across 9 bases. The CDR3 is 11 residues long. Looked up from germline, CDR1 is SQVTM and CDR2 is ANQGSEA. V was pared by 6 bases and J by 6 bases, with 3 bases of the junction left unmatched. The CDR3 DNA reads TGCAGCGTCGGGACAGGGTCCGAGCAGTACTTC. Amino acid sequence: CSVGTGSEQYF.

This clone occurred a few times. The V call is TRBV29-1, the J call TRBJ2-5, with a weak D call TRBD1 (6 bases). CDR1 is SQVTM and CDR2 is ANQGSEA in the germline V gene. The CDR3 has 12 amino acids. Trimming cost V 6 bases and J 3 bases, with 11 bases left between them. For the CDR3, the DNA is TGCAGCGTCGGATGGACAGAAGAGACCCAGTACTTC. Protein sequence: CSVGWTEETQYF.

This clone has only one observation. The same CDR3 arises from other DNA sequences in this sample as well. The chain combines TRBV2 with TRBJ1-6; D remains unclear. Germline V CDR1 and CDR2: SNHLY, FYNNEI. There are 12 residues in the CDR3. V gave up 4 bases and J gave up 6 bases, with 4 bases separating them. CDR3 loop: CASSVPNSPLHF. The CDR3 nucleotides are TGTGCCAGCAGTGTTCCTAATTCACCCCTCCACTTT. The complete variable domain, with remaining parts taken from reference TRBV2 and TRBJ1-6, reads EPEVTQTPSHQVTQMGQEVILRCVPISNHLYFYWYRQILGQKVEFLVSFYNNEISEKSEIFDDQFSVERPDGSNFTLKIRSTKLEDSAMYFCASSVPNSPLHFGNGTRLTVT.

This chain joins TRBV7-2 and TRBJ1-1; tentative D call: TRBD1 (6 bases). Looked up from germline, CDR1 is SGHTA and CDR2 is FQGNSA. Between the trimmed V and J ends, which lost 7 bases and 11 bases, there was a span of 23 bases. The CDR3 sequence is 14 residues long. The CDR3 protein is CASTEGVQGLQAFF. DNA for the CDR3: TGTGCCAGCACCGAGGGGGTACAGGGCCTCCAGGCTTTCTTT.

About this clone: Distinct nucleotide sequences in the sample also encode this CDR3. V is TRBV28 and J is TRBJ2-7; D uncertain. Germline CDR1 and CDR2: MDHEN and SYDVKM. Trimming removed 4 bases at V and 2 bases at J, with 3 bases between. The CDR3 has 11 amino acids. The CDR3 protein is CASSSAYEQYF. CDR3 DNA sequence: TGTGCCAGCAGTTCGGCCTACGAGCAGTACTTC.

The chain recombines TRBV7-2 with TRBJ2-2; D is unresolved. In germline, CDR1 is SGHTA, CDR2 FQGNSA. Trimming shortened V by 1 base and J by 1 base, and 10 bases separated the two germline ends. The CDR3 has 16 residues. In nucleotides, the CDR3 is TGTGCCAGCAGCTTAGAACCACTCATGAACACCGGGGAGCTGTTTTTT. Its translation is CASSLEPLMNTGELFF.

This rearrangement joins TRBV7-3 to TRBJ1-1, with TRBD1 as a possible D gene (5 bases). The germline V gene has CDR1 SGHTA and CDR2 FQGTGA. The V and J ends lost 6 bases and 5 bases respectively, with 13 bases between them. The CDR3 consists of 13 residues. The DNA for the CDR3 is TGTGCCAGCAGTTATAGTCCAGGGACTGAAGCTTTCTTT. Protein sequence: CASSYSPGTEAFF.

This clone was counted a few times. The V and J genes are TRBV29-1 and TRBJ1-1; D remains unclear. Germline CDR1 SQVTM, CDR2 ANQGSEA. This CDR3 is built from 10 residues. V lost 4 bases, J lost 4 bases, and 4 bases lay in between. CDR3 in DNA: TGCAGCGTTGGAACCACTGAAGCTTTCTTT. Translation gives CSVGTTEAFF.

The rearrangement links TRBV4-1 to TRBJ1-2, with D perhaps matching TRBD1 (5 bases). The CDR3 length is 15 residues. The germline V and J ends were trimmed by 0 bases and 8 bases, with 16 bases remaining between them. CDR1 MGHRA and CDR2 YSYEKL come from the germline V gene. The CDR3 nucleotides are TGCGCCAGCAGCCAAGAGCGGGACGGACAACGGGGCTACACCTTC. Protein: CASSQERDGQRGYTF.

The J gene is TRBJ2-6, the V gene TRBV30; D unresolved. The CDR3 spans 14 residues. The V and J ends lost 3 bases and 0 bases respectively, with 6 bases between them. Germline CDR1 and CDR2: GTSNPN and SVGIG (reference sequence). Written as DNA, the CDR3 is TGTGCCTGGAGCGAAGACTCTGGGGCCAACGTCCTGACTTTC. It encodes CAWSEDSGANVLTF.